Listed below are T cell receptor beta chains from one sample, sequenced in a study of T-cell memory formation after mild COVID-19. MiXCR, run by TCRdb on the 5' RACE reads, gives a single entry per CDR3 protein. This sample carries some 250,000 distinct CDR3 sequences, more than 8% of them seen once, and the ten largest clones take more than 20%. Specimen: PBMCs or a T cell subset sorted from them (not recorded which). These receptor sequences come from a man aged 18 to 29 who had mild COVID-19 (a few samples of this study predate the infection). Cell type and time point are not known. Both conserved end residues are part of each CDR3. The D gene is left open where the match is weak. Rows give clone size only sometimes, using once, few, many, or a class for an expanded clone.

TRBV2	.	12	TRBJ2-3	.	CASSVQGDTQYF	TGTGCCAGCAGCGTACAGGGTGATACGCAGTATTTT
TRBV7-2	.	16	TRBJ1-5	.	CASRHTGGEGNQPQHF	TGTGCCAGCAGGCATACCGGGGGGGAGGGCAATCAGCCCCAGCATTTT
TRBV24-1	.	12	TRBJ2-1	.	CATSDFRGEQFF	TGTGCCACCAGTGATTTTCGTGGAGAGCAGTTCTTC
TRBV20-1	.	13	TRBJ2-5	many	CSAKRRGGETQYF	TGCAGTGCTAAGCGCCGGGGCGGGGAGACCCAGTACTTC
TRBV19	.	18	TRBJ2-3	few	CASTPNADSRSSTDTQYF	TGTGCCAGTACCCCCAACGCTGACAGTCGCTCGAGCACAGATACGCAGTATTTT
TRBV6-5	.	15	TRBJ2-3	many	CASSYLGATQDTQYF	TGTGCCAGCAGTTACTTAGGGGCCACCCAGGATACGCAGTATTTT
TRBV7-8	.	15	TRBJ1-1	.	CASSPQQGPNTEAFF	TGTGCCAGCAGCCCCCAACAGGGCCCGAACACTGAAGCTTTCTTT
TRBV11-2	.	13	TRBJ1-4	few	CASTRRTNEKLFF	TGTGCCAGCACCCGACGGACTAATGAAAAACTGTTTTTT
TRBV20-1	.	13	TRBJ1-5	few	CSALDSNNQPQHF	TGCAGTGCTCTGGACAGTAACAATCAGCCCCAGCATTTT
TRBV4-3	.	14	TRBJ1-5	.	CASSQERFGQPQHF	TGCGCCAGCAGCCAAGAACGATTCGGTCAGCCCCAGCATTTT
TRBV7-9	.	15	TRBJ2-3	few	CASSLGRLFTDTQYF	TGTGCCAGCAGCTTAGGGCGACTGTTCACAGATACGCAGTATTTT
TRBV4-1	.	16	TRBJ1-5	.	CASSSGVRGPNQPQHF	TGCGCCAGCAGCTCAGGGGTTCGCGGTCCCAATCAGCCCCAGCATTTT
TRBV5-1	.	13	TRBJ1-2	many	CASSSGTLGGYTF	TGCGCCAGCAGCTCCGGGACCCTAGGTGGCTACACCTTC
TRBV7-9	TRBD2	15	TRBJ2-3	.	CASSFGRGNTDTQYF	TGTGCCAGCAGCTTCGGGCGGGGGAACACAGATACGCAGTATTTT
TRBV29-1	.	11	TRBJ2-1	few	CSVVPGGEQFF	TGCAGCGTTGTCCCCGGGGGTGAGCAGTTCTTC
TRBV3-1	TRBD2	15	TRBJ2-5	many	CASSQGGGIQETQYF	TGTGCCAGCAGCCAAGGCGGGGGGATCCAAGAGACCCAGTACTTC
TRBV7-2	.	13	TRBJ1-1	many	CASSFSGNTEAFF	TGTGCCAGCAGCTTCTCTGGGAACACTGAAGCTTTCTTT
TRBV24-1	.	14	TRBJ1-2	.	CATSDARGGDGYTF	TGTGCCACCAGTGACGCCAGAGGAGGAGATGGCTACACCTTC
TRBV6-2/TRBV6-3	TRBD1	14	TRBJ2-3	.	CASSLGQGIDTQYF	TGTGCCAGCAGTCTCGGACAGGGCATAGATACGCAGTATTTT
TRBV12-3/TRBV12-4	.	14	TRBJ1-6	few	CASSSTDRRSPLHF	TGTGCCAGCAGTTCTACGGACCGACGCTCACCCCTCCACTTT
TRBV6-6	TRBD1	15	TRBJ1-5	few	CASSTGDRGHQPQHF	TGTGCCAGCAGTACCGGGGACAGGGGGCATCAGCCCCAGCATTTT
TRBV6-2/TRBV6-3	.	12	TRBJ1-1	.	CASSYFGEKAFF	TGTGCCAGCAGTTACTTCGGGGAAAAAGCTTTCTTT
TRBV18	TRBD1	14	TRBJ2-5	.	CASSSPGQRETQYF	TGTGCCAGCTCGTCTCCGGGACAGAGAGAGACCCAGTACTTC
TRBV4-3	.	16	TRBJ1-3	.	CASSPGRRLPGNTIYF	TGCGCCAGCAGCCCCGGACGGAGACTCCCTGGAAACACCATATATTTT
TRBV3-1	TRBD1	15	TRBJ1-1	few	CASSQPGQGKTEAFF	TGTGCCAGCAGCCAACCGGGACAGGGGAAGACTGAAGCTTTCTTT
TRBV28	.	15	TRBJ2-3	.	CASSLAGSGTDTQYF	TGTGCCAGCAGTTTAGCGGGGTCGGGCACAGATACGCAGTATTTT
TRBV12-3/TRBV12-4	.	13	TRBJ2-7	.	CASSSRSSYEQYF	TGTGCCAGCAGTTCGAGGAGCTCCTACGAGCAGTACTTC
TRBV5-4	.	15	TRBJ2-5	.	CASSPGGSLSETQYF	TGTGCCAGCAGCCCCGGAGGGTCTTTATCAGAGACCCAGTACTTC
TRBV6-5	TRBD2	15	TRBJ2-1	many	CASTSTSGGRNEQFF	TGTGCCAGCACCTCGACTAGCGGGGGGCGGAATGAGCAGTTCTTC
TRBV12-3/TRBV12-4	TRBD2	14	TRBJ2-5	many	CASTLAGGKETQYF	TGTGCCAGCACCTTAGCGGGGGGAAAAGAGACCCAGTACTTC
TRBV20-1	TRBD1	18	TRBJ2-6	.	CSARETGQGISGANVLTF	TGCAGTGCTAGGGAGACGGGACAGGGTATTTCTGGGGCCAACGTCCTGACTTTC
TRBV5-1	.	18	TRBJ2-2	few	CASSLTSGLGPITGELFF	TGCGCCAGCAGCTTGACCTCGGGACTCGGGCCGATCACCGGGGAGCTGTTTTTT
TRBV7-2	.	13	TRBJ1-1	few	CASSLDLRLEAFF	TGTGCCAGCAGCTTAGATTTACGGCTTGAAGCTTTCTTT
TRBV7-8	.	14	TRBJ1-5	.	CASSLGREGQPQHF	TGTGCCAGCAGCCTAGGTCGGGAGGGTCAGCCCCAGCATTTT
TRBV7-2	.	14	TRBJ1-2	.	CASSLEAQMGGYTF	TGTGCCAGCAGCTTAGAGGCCCAGATGGGAGGCTACACCTTC
TRBV5-1	.	17	TRBJ1-1	.	CASSLALGMQGNTEAFF	TGCGCCAGCAGCTTGGCCTTGGGAATGCAGGGGAACACTGAAGCTTTCTTT
TRBV28	.	15	TRBJ2-3	few	CASSFLHDNTDTQYF	TGTGCCAGCAGTTTCCTTCATGACAATACAGATACGCAGTATTTT
TRBV7-2	TRBD1	15	TRBJ1-5	.	CASSPLQGVNQPQHF	TGTGCCAGCAGCCCACTACAGGGGGTCAATCAGCCCCAGCATTTT
TRBV7-2	TRBD2	16	TRBJ2-2	few	CASSYSGGAGTGELFF	TGTGCCAGCAGCTACAGCGGGGGGGCTGGAACCGGGGAGCTGTTTTTT